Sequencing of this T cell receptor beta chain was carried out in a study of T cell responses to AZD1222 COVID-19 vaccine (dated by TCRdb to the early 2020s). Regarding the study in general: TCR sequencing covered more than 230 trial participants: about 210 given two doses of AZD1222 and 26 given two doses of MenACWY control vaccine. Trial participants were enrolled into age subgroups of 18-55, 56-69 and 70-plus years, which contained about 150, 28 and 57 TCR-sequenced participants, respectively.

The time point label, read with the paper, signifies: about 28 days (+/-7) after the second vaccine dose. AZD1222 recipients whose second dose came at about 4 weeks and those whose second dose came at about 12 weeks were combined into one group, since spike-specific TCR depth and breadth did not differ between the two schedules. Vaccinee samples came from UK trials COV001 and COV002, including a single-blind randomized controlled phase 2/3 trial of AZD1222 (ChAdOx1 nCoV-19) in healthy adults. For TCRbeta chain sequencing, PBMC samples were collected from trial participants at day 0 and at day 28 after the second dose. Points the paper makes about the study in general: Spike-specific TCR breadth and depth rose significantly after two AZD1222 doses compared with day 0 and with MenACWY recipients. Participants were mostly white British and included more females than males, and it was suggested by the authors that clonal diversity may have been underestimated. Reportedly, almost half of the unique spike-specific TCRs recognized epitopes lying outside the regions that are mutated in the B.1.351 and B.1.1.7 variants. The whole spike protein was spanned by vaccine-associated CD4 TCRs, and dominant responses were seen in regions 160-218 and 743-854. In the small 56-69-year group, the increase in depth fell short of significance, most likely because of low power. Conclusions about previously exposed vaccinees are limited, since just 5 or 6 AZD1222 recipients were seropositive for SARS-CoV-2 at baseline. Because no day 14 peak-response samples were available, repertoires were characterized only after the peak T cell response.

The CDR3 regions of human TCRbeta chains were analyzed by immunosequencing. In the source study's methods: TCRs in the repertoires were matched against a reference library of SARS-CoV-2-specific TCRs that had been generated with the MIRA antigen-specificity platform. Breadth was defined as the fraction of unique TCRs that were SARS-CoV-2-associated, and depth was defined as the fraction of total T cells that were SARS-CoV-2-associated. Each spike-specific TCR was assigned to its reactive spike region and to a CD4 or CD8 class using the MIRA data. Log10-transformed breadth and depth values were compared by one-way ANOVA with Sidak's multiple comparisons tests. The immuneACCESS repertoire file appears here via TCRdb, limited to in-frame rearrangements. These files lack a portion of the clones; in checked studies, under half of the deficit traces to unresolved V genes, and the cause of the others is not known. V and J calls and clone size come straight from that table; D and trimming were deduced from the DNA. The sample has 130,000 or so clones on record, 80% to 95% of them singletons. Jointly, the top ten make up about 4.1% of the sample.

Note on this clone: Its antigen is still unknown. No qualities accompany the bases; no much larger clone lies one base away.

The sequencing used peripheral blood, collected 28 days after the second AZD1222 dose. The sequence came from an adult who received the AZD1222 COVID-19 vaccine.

The CDR3 protein: CASMRRGPDTQYF. Here is the DNA: TGTGCCAGCATGCGCAGGGGGCCAGATACGCAGTATTTT. This receptor chain uses TRBV6-5 and TRBJ2-3, with 8 junctional bases fitting TRBD1. The CDR3 covers 13 residues, taking in both the cysteine and the phenylalanine. Solely the CDR3 DNA is kept, with 39 bases framed from the first base. Via the germline V gene, CDR1 is MNHEY and CDR2 SVGAGI. The V end gives up 7 bases and the J end 4 bases, leaving 4 bases in the junction not matched to a gene.